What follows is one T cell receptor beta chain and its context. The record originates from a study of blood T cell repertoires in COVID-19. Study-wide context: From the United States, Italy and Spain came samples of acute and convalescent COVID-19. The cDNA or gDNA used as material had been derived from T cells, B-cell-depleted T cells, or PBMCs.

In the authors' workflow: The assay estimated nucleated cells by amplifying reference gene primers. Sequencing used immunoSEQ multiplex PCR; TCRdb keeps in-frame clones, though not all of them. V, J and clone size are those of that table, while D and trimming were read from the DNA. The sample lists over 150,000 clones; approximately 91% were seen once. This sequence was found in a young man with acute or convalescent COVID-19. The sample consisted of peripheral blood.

The CDR3 spells CASSFRDSFNEQFF. In DNA form, the CDR3 reads TGTGCCAGCAGTTTTAGGGACAGTTTCAATGAGCAGTTCTTC. The rearrangement uses TRBV27 and TRBJ2-1; 7 bases line up with TRBD1. The germline gives CDR1 MNHEY, CDR2 SMNVEV (reference sequence). The CDR3 extends over 14 amino acids. V lost 3 bases, J lost 6 bases, and 5 bases stayed unmatched.